This T cell receptor (beta chain) was recovered during a study of T cells expressing NK-cell markers. Study details: TCR beta repertoires came from sorted CD3+CD56+NKG2C+, CD3+CD56+NKG2C- and CD3+CD56-NKG2C+ T cells.

Synthesis of TCR beta cDNA relied on 5'RACE template switching carrying UMIs. No DNA is given; TCRdb re-called the 5' RACE reads and lists each CDR3 protein once. This table lists roughly 390,000 distinct CDR3 sequences. Details on this clonotype: Its antigen is unknown.

The CDR3 has 13 amino acids. Germline loops: CDR1 SGHRS, CDR2 YFSETQ. Study-level points and caveats: These same clonotypes (in several donors) also led the CD3+CD56-NKG2C+ fraction.

V is TRBV5-1 and J is TRBJ2-5. The origin of this receptor is a man aged 18-70 years in good health. Sample: blood T cells: a sorted CD56 or NKG2C T cell subset, CD4+ or CD8+ T cells, or bulk PBMC T cells (not recorded which). CDR3 region: CASSPEIRETQYF.